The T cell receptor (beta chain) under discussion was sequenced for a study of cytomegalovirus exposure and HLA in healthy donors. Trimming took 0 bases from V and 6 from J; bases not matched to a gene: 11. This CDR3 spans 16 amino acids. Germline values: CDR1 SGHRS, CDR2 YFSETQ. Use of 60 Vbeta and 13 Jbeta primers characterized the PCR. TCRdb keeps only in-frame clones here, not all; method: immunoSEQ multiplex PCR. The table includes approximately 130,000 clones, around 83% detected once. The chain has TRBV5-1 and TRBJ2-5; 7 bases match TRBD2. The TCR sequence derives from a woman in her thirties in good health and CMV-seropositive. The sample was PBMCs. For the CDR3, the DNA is TGCGCCAGCAGCTTGGATTCCGGCGGGAGAGGAAAGACCCAGTACTTC. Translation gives CASSLDSGGRGKTQYF.